The 7 T cell receptor beta chains below come from one sample, sequenced in a study of identical twins. TCRdb re-called the 5' RACE reads through MiXCR, storing one row per CDR3 protein. The data hold roughly 750,000 distinct CDR3 sequences, with approximately 22% observed a single time. The data also belong to a second study, concerning T cells expressing NK-cell markers.

Source material: PBMCs. Every receptor here comes from a woman under 30 in good health.

The genes are TRBV9 and TRBJ1-1; D is undetermined. CDR3 length equals 14 residues. Per germline, CDR1 SGDLS and CDR2 YYNGEE. V lost 0 bases and J lost 4, with 10 bases in between. The CDR3: CASSVGGHSTEAFF. The CDR3 coding sequence is TGTGCCAGCAGCGTAGGGGGTCACAGCACTGAAGCTTTCTTT.

This clonotype was seen a handful of times. The chain links TRBV18 to TRBJ1-5; D remains ambiguous. The CDR3 totals 15 residues. Trimming stripped 2 bases from V and 3 bases from J, with 11 bases between. Germline V gives CDR1 KGHSH, CDR2 LQKENI. The DNA for the CDR3 is TGTGCCAGCTCACCATCAGGTGGTAACAATCAGCCCCAGCATTTT. Translated: CASSPSGGNNQPQHF.

The chain uses TRBV18 and TRBJ2-4; the match to TRBD1 covers 9 bases. Germline CDR1 is KGHSH and CDR2 is LQKENI. This CDR3 has 13 residues. J was trimmed by 13 bases and V by 4 bases; bases with no gene match: 8. Here the CDR3 reads CASSRGQGEGQYF. CDR3 bases: TGTGCCAGCTCACGGGGACAGGGCGAAGGCCAGTACTTC.

This chain uses TRBV5-1 with TRBJ2-7; perhaps TRBD1 as D (5 bases). V shed 4 bases and J shed 4 bases, with 9 bases lying between them. The germline V gene has CDR1 SGHRS and CDR2 YFSETQ. CDR3 length equals 12 residues. In DNA form, the CDR3 reads TGCGCCAGCAGCCAGAACAGGTACGAGCAGTACTTC. Its protein product is CASSQNRYEQYF.

This clonotype was recorded a few times. V and J are TRBV27 and TRBJ1-1; D gene unclear. CDR1 is MNHEY, CDR2 SMNVEV, per germline (reference sequence). Trimming cost V 3 bases and J 4 bases, with 9 bases left between them. The CDR3 sequence is 13 residues long. The CDR3 spells CASSLFRGTEAFF. CDR3 sequence (DNA): TGTGCCAGCAGTTTGTTCCGGGGCACTGAAGCTTTCTTT.

In nucleotides, the CDR3 is TGCAGTGCTTGGGACAGGACGGCTAACTATGGCTACACCTTC. Its protein product is CSAWDRTANYGYTF. V is TRBV20-1 and J is TRBJ1-2, with TRBD1 matching over 8 bases. The germline gives CDR1 DFQATT, CDR2 SNEGSKA (reference sequence). Trimming removed 5 bases from V and 0 bases from J; junction bases left unmatched: 5. The CDR3 extends over 14 amino acids.

This rearrangement joins TRBV6-1 to TRBJ1-6, with D possibly matching TRBD1 (5 bases). The CDR3 consists of 16 residues. The ends were cut back, 8 bases at V and 6 bases at J, with 20 bases in the middle. From germline, CDR1 is MNHNS and CDR2 SASEGT. The CDR3 loop is CASSLTNTGVNSPLHF. The CDR3 coding sequence is TGTGCCAGCTCACTTACGAATACGGGGGTTAATTCACCCCTCCACTTT.